The T cell receptor (beta chain) described here comes from a study of CD4+ T cells in melanoma. Points from the study as a whole: Neoantigen-specific CD4+ T cells in melanoma reportedly had diverse differentiation states.

This CDR3 is 13 amino acids long. Germline loops: CDR1 SGHTA, CDR2 FQGNSA. V was trimmed by 3 bases and J by 1 base, leaving 7 bases between them. In this sample, this clone turned up a few times. No antigen is known for it. Only in-frame clones appear in the TCRdb table, and some are missing; sequencing was by immunoSEQ multiplex PCR. This table holds around 130,000 clones, 80% to 95% found once. The source of this sequence is a human donor with melanoma. V is TRBV7-2 and J is TRBJ2-7, with no clear D. CDR3 loop: CASSFGRSYEQYF. The CDR3 bases are TGTGCCAGCAGCTTCGGCAGATCCTACGAGCAGTACTTC.